What follows are 30 T cell receptor beta chains derived from one specimen sequenced in a study of T cell repertoires in cytomegalovirus infection. TCRdb used MiXCR to reprocess the reads, holding one entry per CDR3 protein. The sample shows fewer than 250,000 distinct CDR3 sequences, 22% of them seen only once. The sample comprised CD8+ T cells from PBMCs. All receptors come from a human donor in good health (CMV status not recorded). Some clones in this sample may be carry-over from other donors' samples.

In this sample, this clonotype turned up many times. The V gene is TRBV30, the J gene TRBJ1-2, with D possibly TRBD1 on 5 matching bases. The CDR3 is 13 amino acids. Germline lookup yields CDR1 GTSNPN and CDR2 SVGIG (reference sequence). Trimming removed 0 bases from V and 8 bases from J, with 13 bases in between. Here the CDR3 reads CAWSVPPGLGYTF. For the CDR3, the DNA is TGTGCCTGGAGTGTACCGCCAGGGCTCGGCTACACCTTC.

In its sample, this clonotype was seen a few times. The chain has TRBV4-1 and TRBJ2-7; 10 bases match TRBD1. CDR3 length equals 16 residues. Germline lookup yields CDR1 MGHRA and CDR2 YSYEKL. The trim removed 3 bases at V and 5 bases at J, leaving 10 bases unmatched. CDR3 sequence: CASSQSPGQGRNEQYF. The CDR3 nucleotides are TGCGCCAGCAGCCAGTCCCCGGGACAGGGGAGAAACGAGCAGTACTTC.

The table lists this clonotype with a few counts. The CDR3 DNA follows: TGCGCCAGCAGTCAACGAGGGCCAAGAGAGTCAGATACGCAGTATTTT. Protein: CASSQRGPRESDTQYF. The chain joins TRBV23-1 to TRBJ2-3, with D possibly matching TRBD2 (5 bases). TRBV23-1 is an open reading frame whose function is uncertain. This CDR3 spans 16 amino acids. Trimming removed 2 bases at V and 4 bases at J, with 16 bases between.

The chain couples TRBV20-1 to TRBJ1-2; the match to TRBD1 covers 10 bases. The J segment lost 4 bases and the V segment lost 4 bases, leaving 6 bases of the junction unmatched. The CDR3 spans 14 residues. Germline V gives CDR1 DFQATT, CDR2 SNEGSKA (reference sequence). DNA of the CDR3: TGCAGTGCTACCGGGACAGGGGACCCCTATGGCTACACCTTC. Encoded protein: CSATGTGDPYGYTF.

This sequence joins TRBV7-9 and TRBJ2-3; D is perhaps TRBD2 (6 bases). CDR1 is SEHNR, CDR2 FQNEAQ, per germline (reference sequence). V was clipped by 1 base and J by 2 bases, with 10 bases between them. The CDR3 contains 15 residues. The DNA of the CDR3 is TGTGCCAGCAGCTTAGTAGCGGACTCCACAGATACGCAGTATTTT. It yields the protein CASSLVADSTDTQYF.

The chain is built from TRBV4-1 and TRBJ1-2; 11 bases agree with TRBD1. V dropped 2 bases and J dropped 7; count of bases not matched to a gene: 6. From germline, CDR1 is MGHRA and CDR2 YSYEKL. This CDR3 has 15 residues. The CDR3 region has the DNA TGCGCCAGCAGCCAAAACGCCGGGACAGGGGGTGGCTACACCTTC. It codes for CASSQNAGTGGGYTF.

The rearrangement joins TRBV29-1 to TRBJ2-1, with 8 bases matching TRBD2. The length of the CDR3 is 13 residues. Per the germline V gene, CDR1 is SQVTM and CDR2 is ANQGSEA. V shed 8 bases, J shed 7 bases, and the junction held 10 bases outside the gene matches. The CDR3 reads CSCRGGGSNEQFF. The CDR3 region has the DNA TGCAGCTGTCGGGGGGGCGGATCTAATGAGCAGTTCTTC.

This clonotype has at least ten counts. The rearrangement uses TRBV28 and TRBJ1-4; possible D gene TRBD1, 6 bases. The CDR3 is made up of 14 amino acids. Germline assignment: CDR1 MDHEN and CDR2 SYDVKM. Trimming removed 2 bases from V and 8 bases from J, with 12 bases in between. CDR3 amino acids: CASSLTAGEEKLFF. In nucleotides, the CDR3 is TGTGCCAGCAGTTTAACGGCAGGGGAAGAAAAACTGTTTTTT.

This clonotype was observed a few times. The chain couples TRBV7-9 to TRBJ1-1; D is undetermined. CDR1 is SEHNR and CDR2 is FQNEAQ in the germline V gene (reference sequence). V gave up 6 bases and J gave up 10 bases, with 12 bases separating them. This CDR3 has 11 residues. CDR3 protein: CASSPAPVAFF. For the CDR3, the DNA is TGTGCCAGCAGTCCGGCCCCCGTAGCTTTCTTT.

J is TRBJ1-5 and V is TRBV20-1; the D gene is possibly TRBD1 (6 bases). Germline V CDR1 and CDR2: DFQATT, SNEGSKA (reference sequence). The ends were cut back, 3 bases at V and 2 bases at J, with 11 bases in the middle. This CDR3 has 14 amino acids. This CDR3 is CSARWGLGNQPQHF. The CDR3 region has the DNA TGCAGTGCTAGGTGGGGGCTCGGCAATCAGCCCCAGCATTTT.

This clonotype has just a few counts. The chain joins TRBV6-8 to TRBJ2-3, with 7 bases lining up with TRBD2. Germline loops: CDR1 MNHGY, CDR2 SAAAGT. The ends lost 5 bases at V and 0 bases at J; junction bases unmatched: 5. The length of the CDR3 is 15 residues. The CDR3 region has the DNA TGTGCCAGCAGTCCCCTAGCGGCTAGCACAGATACGCAGTATTTT. This translates into CASSPLAASTDTQYF.

In its sample, this clonotype was seen many times. The chain employs TRBV12-3 or TRBV12-4 and TRBJ1-2; possible D gene TRBD1, 6 bases. Between the trimmed V and J ends, which lost 3 bases and 0 bases, there was a span of 17 bases. This CDR3 region has 17 residues. The CDR3, as DNA: TGTGCCAGCAGTTTGGGGATCCAGGGGAGAGCTAACTATGGCTACACCTTC. Protein: CASSLGIQGRANYGYTF.

This clonotype showed up just a few times. J is TRBJ2-1 and V is TRBV19; 7 bases are a match to TRBD2. The length of the CDR3 is 13 residues. Trimming at V came to 8 bases and at J to 7 bases, leaving 8 bases not matched to a gene. Germline-derived CDR1 and CDR2 are LNHDA and SQIVND (reference sequence). For the CDR3, the DNA is TGTGCCAGTGAGACTAGCTTTAAGAATGAGCAGTTCTTC. It specifies CASETSFKNEQFF.

The CDR3, as DNA: TGTGCCAGCAGCCGACCGGGGGATCGGGAGACCCAGTACTTC. This encodes CASSRPGDRETQYF. The chain uses TRBV13 and TRBJ2-5, with a possible D match to TRBD2 (6 bases). The germline gives CDR1 PRHDT, CDR2 FYEKMQ (reference sequence). Trimming shortened V by 5 bases and J by 5 bases, and 15 bases separated the two germline ends. This CDR3 has 14 residues.

This clonotype was observed many times. V usage is TRBV12-3 or TRBV12-4 and J usage is TRBJ2-2; D is uncertain. The CDR3 has 15 amino acids. The V and J ends lost 4 bases and 1 base respectively, with 10 bases between them. The CDR3 region has the DNA TGTGCCAGCAGTTATCCAGCGCAGAACACCGGGGAGCTGTTTTTT. It encodes CASSYPAQNTGELFF.

CDR3 nucleotide sequence: TGTGCCAGCAGTTTGTCCGGGAATCCCCTCAATGAGCAGTTCTTC. Residues: CASSLSGNPLNEQFF. The chain uses TRBV12-3 or TRBV12-4 and TRBJ2-1; weak D call: TRBD2 (5 bases). V gave up 3 bases and J gave up 6 bases, with 15 bases separating them. This CDR3 region has 15 residues.

The rearrangement uses TRBV29-1 and TRBJ2-3; TRBD2 matches 10 bases. The CDR3 runs 18 residues. CDR1 SQVTM and CDR2 ANQGSEA come from the germline V gene. With V trimmed by 0 bases and J by 0 bases, 9 bases remained unmatched. CDR3 bases: TGCAGCGTTGAAGATCCCAGCGGGGGGGCCGGGAGCACAGATACGCAGTATTTT. It encodes CSVEDPSGGAGSTDTQYF.

The rearrangement links TRBV20-1 to TRBJ2-1; possibly TRBD2 for D (6 bases). Germline V gene lookup returns CDR1 DFQATT and CDR2 SNEGSKA (reference sequence). The CDR3 contains 17 residues. V was trimmed by 0 bases and J by 3 bases, leaving 18 bases between them. The CDR3 DNA follows: TGCAGTGCTAGAGAATTCCTCCAGGGACTTAACTACAATGAGCAGTTCTTC. It specifies CSAREFLQGLNYNEQFF.

Ten or more counts support this clonotype. The rearrangement uses TRBV7-9 and TRBJ1-1; D remains ambiguous. In germline, CDR1 is SEHNR, CDR2 FQNEAQ (reference sequence). CDR3 length: 18 amino acids. Between the trimmed V and J ends, which lost 2 bases and 5 bases, there was a span of 24 bases. The CDR3 bases are TGTGCCAGCAGCTTACGGGCGGCCCAGCCGGGGTTGGAGACTGAAGCTTTCTTT. Its translation: CASSLRAAQPGLETEAFF.

This clonotype was seen more than once but under ten times. The chain employs TRBV7-3 and TRBJ2-5; 9 bases are a match to TRBD2. The CDR3 loop spans 14 amino acids. Looked up from germline, CDR1 is SGHTA and CDR2 is FQGTGA. Trimming at V came to 8 bases and at J to 1 base, leaving 5 bases not matched to a gene. The CDR3 DNA reads TGTGCCAGCCGTAGCGGGGGTTCCCAAGAGACCCAGTACTTC. It yields the protein CASRSGGSQETQYF.

This clonotype was observed at least ten times. The chain recombines TRBV6-1 with TRBJ1-2, with 7 bases identical to TRBD1. V trimming: 4 bases; J trimming: 5 bases; junction bases outside the gene matches: 4. Germline V gene lookup returns CDR1 MNHNS and CDR2 SASEGT. The CDR3 extends over 13 amino acids. For the CDR3, the DNA is TGTGCCAGCAGTGGACAGGGCTCGTATGGCTACACCTTC. It specifies CASSGQGSYGYTF.

In this sample, this clonotype turned up many times. The chain uses TRBV7-8 and TRBJ1-1; D is uncertain. Germline V gene lookup returns CDR1 SGHVS and CDR2 FQNEAQ. The V gene lost 5 bases and the J gene lost 0 bases, with 13 bases spanning the gap. CDR3 length: 15 amino acids. The DNA for the CDR3 is TGTGCCAGCAGCAGTCGGGGAGGATTGAACACTGAAGCTTTCTTT. It is translated as CASSSRGGLNTEAFF. The full variable domain, completed using reference TRBV7-8 and TRBJ1-1, is GAGVSQSPRYKVAKRGQDVALRCDPISGHVSLFWYQQALGQGPEFLTYFQNEAQLDKSGLPSDRFFAERPEGSVSTLKIQRTQQEDSAVYLCASSSRGGLNTEAFFGQGTRLTVV.

The J gene is TRBJ2-3, the V gene TRBV15; D ambiguous. The CDR3 is 14 residues long. V was cut by 0 bases and J by 2 bases, with 6 bases left in between. The germline CDR1 and CDR2 sequences are LNHNV and YYDKDF (reference sequence). Written as DNA, the CDR3 is TGTGCCACCAGCAGAGATGGATTCACAGATACGCAGTATTTT. It translates to CATSRDGFTDTQYF.

The V and J genes are TRBV19 and TRBJ2-1, with 7 bases matching TRBD1. The CDR3 runs 17 residues. Germline V gene lookup returns CDR1 LNHDA and CDR2 SQIVND (reference sequence). The trim removed 1 base at V and 5 bases at J, leaving 11 bases unmatched. CDR3 sequence: CASSIGTEQGVHNEQFF. CDR3 DNA sequence: TGTGCCAGTAGTATAGGGACCGAGCAGGGGGTTCACAATGAGCAGTTCTTC.

This clonotype was seen repeatedly, ten times or more. The junction does not match germline at one end; this may be a read error. This chain connects TRBV7-2 to TRBJ1-1; tentatively, D is TRBD1 (6 bases). The V gene's germline CDR1 is SGHTA and CDR2 FQGNSA. CDR3 length: 14 residues. Here the CDR3 DNA reads TGTGCCAGCAGCCCTAAAACAGGGAACCCTGAAGCTTTCTTT. It codes for CASSPKTGNPEAFF. Looking up the rest from reference TRBV7-2 and TRBJ1-1 gives the full variable domain: GAGVSQSPSNKVTEKGKDVELRCDPISGHTALYWYRQSLGQGLEFLIYFQGNSAPDKSGLPSDRFSAERTGGSVSTLTIQRTQQEDSAVYLCASSPKTGNPEAFFGQGTRLTVV.

The chain joins TRBV12-3 or TRBV12-4 to TRBJ2-5; possibly TRBD1 for D (6 bases). The ends were cut back, 2 bases at V and 2 bases at J, with 12 bases in the middle. This CDR3 contains 15 residues. The CDR3 DNA reads as TGTGCCAGCAGTTTATACGAGGGGGAGCAAGAGACCCAGTACTTC. As protein: CASSLYEGEQETQYF.

This chain's CDR3 is CASSLAGDFEETQYF. As DNA, the CDR3 is TGTGCCAGCAGCTTAGCCGGGGACTTCGAAGAGACCCAGTACTTC. V and J are TRBV7-9 and TRBJ2-5; maybe TRBD2 (6 bases). Per the germline V gene, CDR1 is SEHNR and CDR2 is FQNEAQ (reference sequence). This CDR3 has 15 residues. Deletions cut 0 bases from V and 3 bases from J, with 11 bases between. Together with reference TRBV7-9 and TRBJ2-5, the CDR3 gives the full variable domain: DTGVSQNPRHKITKRGQNVTFRCDPISEHNRLYWYRQTLGQGPEFLTYFQNEAQLEKSRLLSDRFSAERPKGSFSTLEIQRTEQGDSAMYLCASSLAGDFEETQYFGPGTRLLVL.

This clonotype was detected ten times or more. J is TRBJ1-1 and V is TRBV7-9; no definite D call. The CDR3 is 13 residues long. Deletions cut 5 bases from V and 1 base from J, with 8 bases between. Germline lookup yields CDR1 SEHNR and CDR2 FQNEAQ (reference sequence). The CDR3 bases are TGTGCCAGCAGCCCCACACAGAACACTGAAGCTTTCTTT. Translation: CASSPTQNTEAFF.

In its sample, this clonotype is medium-sized. The chain carries TRBV7-8 and TRBJ1-5, with a weak D call TRBD1 (5 bases). Germline loops: CDR1 SGHVS, CDR2 FQNEAQ. This CDR3 contains 13 residues. V was clipped by 5 bases and J by 10 bases, with 15 bases between them. The CDR3 DNA reads as TGTGCCAGCAGCGCTGACAGTTCTGAACCCCAGCATTTT. As protein: CASSADSSEPQHF.

The rearrangement joins TRBV14 to TRBJ1-3, with D possibly being TRBD1 (5 bases). Germline V gene lookup returns CDR1 SGHDN and CDR2 FVKESK. CDR3 length: 15 amino acids. V was pared by 4 bases and J by 4 bases, with 14 bases between. CDR3 loop: CASSPGHQRGNTIYF. Written as DNA, the CDR3 is TGTGCCAGCAGCCCCGGACACCAACGAGGAAACACCATATATTTT.